This TCR beta chain was recovered during a study of regulatory T cells in long-lasting Graves disease. The wider study: For a period under 3 months, newly diagnosed Graves' patients had taken antithyroid drugs. Study-wide results and limits: The number of shared public clonotypes was higher in persistent patients (about 3,000) than new patients (over 900).

Looked up from germline, CDR1 is SGHRS and CDR2 is YFSETQ. The CDR3 runs to 16 residues. The trim removed 0 bases at V and 15 bases at J, leaving 16 bases unmatched. Time point of the sample: newly diagnosed GD, antithyroid drugs for less than 3 months. RNA from PBMCs was the source of the TCR library. According to the study, TCR beta libraries were built with iRepertoire HTBI primers and CDR3-region Arm-PCR. TCRdb redid the calling of the multiplex PCR reads with MiXCR, one entry per CDR3 protein. Here the sample spans 550,000 to 700,000 distinct CDR3 sequences, 16% being singletons. As for this clonotype: Antigen specificity is unknown.

These sequences were also reported in another study, on T cells in Graves' hyperthyroidism and ophthalmopathy. That paper adds: Over 18 months, lack of ophthalmopathy progression marked Graves' hyperthyroidism as stable.

The chain links TRBV5-1 to TRBJ2-1; 9 bases are shared with TRBD2. This clonotype was sampled from a young man with Graves disease. This material consisted of peripheral blood mononuclear cells (PBMCs), taken at new diagnosis, from a patient treated with antithyroid drugs. The DNA of the CDR3 is TGCGCCAGCAGCTTGGCCAGGGTCGACAGCGGGAGGTCCTCGTTCTTC. Translating gives CASSLARVDSGRSSFF.